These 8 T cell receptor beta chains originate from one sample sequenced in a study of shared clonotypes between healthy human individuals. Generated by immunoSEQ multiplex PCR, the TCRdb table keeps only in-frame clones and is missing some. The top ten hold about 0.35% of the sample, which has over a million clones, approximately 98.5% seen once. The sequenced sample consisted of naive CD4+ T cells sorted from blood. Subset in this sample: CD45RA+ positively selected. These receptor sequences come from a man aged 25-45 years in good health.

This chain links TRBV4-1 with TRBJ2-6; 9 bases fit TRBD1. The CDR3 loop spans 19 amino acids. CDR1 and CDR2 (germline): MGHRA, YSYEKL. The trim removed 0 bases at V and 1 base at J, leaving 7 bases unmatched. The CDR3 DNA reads TGCGCCAGCAGCCAAGACGGGACAGGGCTCGGATCTGGGGCCAACGTCCTGACTTTC. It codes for CASSQDGTGLGSGANVLTF.

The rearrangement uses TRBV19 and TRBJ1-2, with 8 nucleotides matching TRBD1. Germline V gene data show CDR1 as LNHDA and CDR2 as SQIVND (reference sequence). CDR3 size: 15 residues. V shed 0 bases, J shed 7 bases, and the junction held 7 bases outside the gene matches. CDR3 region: CASSIEGTGLGGYTF. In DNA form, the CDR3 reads TGTGCCAGTAGTATAGAAGGGACAGGTCTGGGTGGCTACACCTTC.

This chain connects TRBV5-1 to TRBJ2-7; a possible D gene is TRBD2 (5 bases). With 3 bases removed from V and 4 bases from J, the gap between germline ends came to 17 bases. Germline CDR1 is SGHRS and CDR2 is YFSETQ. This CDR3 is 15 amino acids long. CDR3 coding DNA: TGCGCCAGCAGCTCGGGGTACGAGACTCAATACGAGCAGTACTTC. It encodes CASSSGYETQYEQYF.

CDR3 residues: CASSPSAVGLYEQYF. In DNA, the CDR3 is TGTGCCAGCAGCCCGTCAGCGGTGGGACTCTACGAGCAGTACTTC. The rearrangement links TRBV5-5 to TRBJ2-7, with D tentatively TRBD2 (6 bases). This CDR3 is built from 15 residues. The V end was cut by 4 bases, the J end by 3 bases, with 17 bases between. Germline V gene lookup returns CDR1 SGHKS and CDR2 YYEKEE (reference sequence).

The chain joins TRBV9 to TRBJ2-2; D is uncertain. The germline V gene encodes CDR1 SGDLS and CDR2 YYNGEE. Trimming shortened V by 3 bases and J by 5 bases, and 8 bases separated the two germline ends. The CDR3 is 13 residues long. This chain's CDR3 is CASSGRQTGELFF. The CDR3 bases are TGTGCCAGCAGCGGAAGACAAACCGGGGAGCTGTTTTTT. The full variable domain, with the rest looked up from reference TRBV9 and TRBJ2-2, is DSGVTQTPKHLITATGQRVTLRCSPRSGDLSVYWYQQSLDQGLQFLIQYYNGEERAKGNILERFSAQQFPDLHSELNLSSLELGDSALYFCASSGRQTGELFFGEGSRLTVL.

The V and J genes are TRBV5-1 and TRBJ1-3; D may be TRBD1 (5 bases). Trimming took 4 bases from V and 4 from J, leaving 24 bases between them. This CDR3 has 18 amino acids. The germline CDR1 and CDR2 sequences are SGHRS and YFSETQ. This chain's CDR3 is CASSLYISGASSGNTIYF. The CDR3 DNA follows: TGCGCCAGCAGCCTTTATATATCCGGGGCAAGCTCCGGAAACACCATATATTTT.

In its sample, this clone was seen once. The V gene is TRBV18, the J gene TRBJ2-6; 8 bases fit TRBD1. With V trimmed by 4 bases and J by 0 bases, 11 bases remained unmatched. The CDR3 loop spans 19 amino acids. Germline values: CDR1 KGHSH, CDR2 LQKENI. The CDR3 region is CASSLLQQGGSSGANVLTF. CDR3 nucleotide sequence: TGTGCCAGCTCACTCCTCCAACAGGGGGGTAGCTCTGGGGCCAACGTCCTGACTTTC.

In nucleotides, the CDR3 is TGTGCCAGCAGCTCGGAGGGGGGTAGGGGCACAGATACGCAGTATTTT. Residues: CASSSEGGRGTDTQYF. V and J are TRBV11-3 and TRBJ2-3; D tentatively fits TRBD1 or TRBD2 (6 bases each). Trimming took off 4 bases at V and 1 base at J, with 15 bases between the two ends. Germline CDR1 SGHNT, CDR2 YENEEA. The CDR3 runs to 16 residues.